The rows below give T cell receptor beta chains drawn from one sample of a study of blood T cell repertoires in COVID-19. Some clones are missing from TCRdb's copy, which holds only in-frame ones; the method was immunoSEQ multiplex PCR. The sample records around 150,000 clones, more than 75% being singletons. The specimen was peripheral blood. The source of these receptors is a man aged 60 to 69 with acute or convalescent COVID-19. Both conserved end residues are part of each CDR3. The D gene is left open where the match is weak. Where a row states a size, it is once, few, many or the class of an expanded clone; other rows omit it.

>TRBJ2-1|TRBV19|NA|NA
CASSTWKGSFNEQFF
TGTGCCAGTTCCACCTGGAAGGGGTCTTTCAATGAGCAGTTCTTC
>TRBJ2-7|TRBV28|NA|NA
CASNSGGQGSYEQYF
TGTGCCAGCAACTCAGGAGGGCAGGGATCCTACGAGCAGTACTTC
>TRBJ1-2|TRBV27|NA|NA
CASRKGGGYTF
TGTGCCAGCAGGAAAGGCGGCGGCTACACCTTC
>TRBJ2-7|TRBV11-2|few|NA
CASSSRDGSYEQYF
TGTGCCAGCAGCTCGCGGGACGGCTCTTACGAGCAGTACTTC
>TRBJ2-4|TRBV11-2|NA|NA
CASSLVQGVNIQYF
TGTGCCAGCAGCTTAGTACAGGGAGTCAACATTCAGTACTTC
>TRBJ1-2|TRBV10-3|NA|NA
CAISESAGRVGYGYTF
TGTGCCATCAGTGAGTCAGCAGGGCGAGTCGGCTATGGCTACACCTTC
>TRBJ1-2|TRBV6-5|many|TRBD1
CASSYLGTESGYTF
TGTGCCAGCAGTTACCTAGGGACAGAGTCCGGCTACACCTTC
>TRBJ2-1|TRBV9|NA|TRBD2
CASSVGLASNEQFF
TGTGCCAGCAGCGTGGGACTAGCGAGCAATGAGCAGTTCTTC
>TRBJ1-4|TRBV10-3|NA|NA
CAISGTAGSEEKLFF
TGTGCCATCAGTGGTACGGCGGGGTCGGAGGAAAAACTGTTTTTT
>TRBJ2-1|TRBV6-2/TRBV6-3|NA|TRBD2
CASSKRESSYNEQFF
TGTGCCAGCAGTAAGCGGGAGAGCTCCTACAATGAGCAGTTCTTC
>TRBJ1-1|TRBV3-1/TRBV3-2|few|NA
CASSQGWSGTEAFF
TGTGCCAGCAGCCAAGGGTGGAGTGGCACTGAAGCTTTCTTT
>TRBJ1-1|TRBV6-6|once|NA
CASRPRGPEAFF
TGTGCCAGCAGACCGCGGGGTCCGGAAGCTTTCTTT
>TRBJ2-7|TRBV19|NA|TRBD1
CASSIQAGQGAGEQYF
TGTGCCAGTAGTATCCAAGCCGGACAGGGGGCCGGGGAGCAGTACTTC
>TRBJ2-7|TRBV6-5|NA|TRBD2
CASSYSFTSGNEQYF
TGTGCCAGCAGTTACTCGTTTACTAGCGGGAATGAGCAGTACTTC
>TRBJ1-2|TRBV4-2|few|NA
CASSQDSGNYGYTF
TGTGCCAGCAGCCAAGATTCGGGAAACTATGGCTACACCTTC
>TRBJ2-5|TRBV24-1|NA|TRBD2
CATMASGRNQETQYF
TGTGCCACCATGGCTAGCGGGAGGAACCAAGAGACCCAGTACTTC
>TRBJ2-2|TRBV5-1|NA|NA
CASSFVQTNTGELFF
TGCGCCAGCAGCTTCGTCCAGACTAACACCGGGGAGCTGTTTTTT
>TRBJ2-5|TRBV19|once|NA
CASSITVLPQETQYF
TGTGCCAGTAGTATAACCGTCCTACCCCAAGAGACCCAGTACTTC
>TRBJ2-7|TRBV7-9|NA|NA
CASSLGQGAAYEQYF
TGTGCCAGCAGCCTGGGGCAAGGGGCCGCCTACGAGCAGTACTTC
>TRBJ2-5|TRBV7-9|NA|NA
CASSRDYPRATQYF
TGTGCCAGCAGCCGTGACTACCCCCGGGCGACCCAGTACTTC
>TRBJ2-6|TRBV2|NA|TRBD1
CASSEMGQGIGGANVLTF
TGTGCCAGCAGTGAAATGGGACAGGGAATAGGAGGGGCCAACGTCCTGACTTTC
>TRBJ1-2|TRBV5-4|NA|NA
CASSHGGQSQYGYTF
TGTGCCAGCAGCCACGGCGGACAGAGCCAGTATGGCTACACCTTC
>TRBJ2-1|TRBV29-1|NA|NA
CSVEDPLANSYNEQFF
TGCAGCGTTGAAGATCCCCTAGCGAACTCCTACAATGAGCAGTTCTTC
>TRBJ1-4|TRBV28|NA|NA
CASSLFAPGENEKLFF
TGTGCCAGCAGTTTATTCGCCCCCGGGGAAAATGAAAAACTGTTTTTT
>TRBJ1-6|TRBV4-2|NA|NA
CASSQDLGSFNSPLHF
TGTGCCAGCAGCCAAGATTTGGGGAGTTTTAATTCACCCCTCCACTTT
>TRBJ2-1|TRBV5-1|few|TRBD1
CASSVVGQGNNEQFF
TGCGCCAGCAGCGTCGTGGGACAGGGGAACAATGAGCAGTTCTTC
>TRBJ2-7|TRBV3-1/TRBV3-2|NA|NA
CASSQGAREIDEQYF
TGTGCCAGCAGCCAAGGGGCCCGGGAGATCGACGAGCAGTACTTC
>TRBJ2-1|TRBV7-3|few|TRBD2
CASSLRLAAYNEQFF
TGTGCCAGCAGCTTAAGACTAGCGGCCTACAATGAGCAGTTCTTC
>TRBJ2-3|TRBV11-2|few|TRBD1
CASSSGTGVRTDTQYF
TGTGCCAGCAGCTCTGGGACAGGGGTACGTACAGATACGCAGTATTTT
>TRBJ2-7|TRBV6-4|few|TRBD1
CASSKNRDRGRSEQYF
TGTGCCAGCAGTAAAAACCGGGACAGGGGGCGATCCGAGCAGTACTTC
>TRBJ2-1|TRBV4-1|NA|TRBD1
CASSIGDRGGYNEQFF
TGCGCCAGTTCCATAGGGGACAGGGGAGGGTACAATGAGCAGTTCTTC
>TRBJ2-3|TRBV6-1|NA|NA
CASSESTLIRPQDTQYF
TGTGCCAGCAGTGAGTCTACCTTAATCAGGCCCCAAGATACGCAGTATTTT
>TRBJ1-3|TRBV28|NA|TRBD1
CASSQSNRDREDYF
TGTGCCAGCAGTCAAAGCAACCGGGACAGAGAAGACTATTTT
>TRBJ2-3|TRBV27|medium-sized|TRBD2
CASSWGLAGEIDTQYF
TGTGCCAGCAGTTGGGGACTAGCGGGAGAAATAGATACGCAGTATTTT
>TRBJ2-1|TRBV7-9|NA|NA
CASSSRTGSYNEQFF
TGTGCCAGCAGCTCTAGGACTGGTTCCTACAATGAGCAGTTCTTC
>TRBJ1-5|TRBV15|many|NA
CATSRETDQPQHF
TGTGCCACCAGCAGAGAAACAGATCAGCCCCAGCATTTT
>TRBJ1-6|TRBV4-1|NA|NA
CASSQEPQLGSYNSPLHF
TGCGCCAGCAGCCAAGAGCCCCAACTTGGCTCCTATAATTCACCCCTCCACTTT
>TRBJ1-3|TRBV14|few|NA
CASSRRSGAYTIYF
TGTGCCAGCAGCCGACGATCAGGGGCATACACCATATATTTT
>TRBJ2-1|TRBV6-4|NA|TRBD2
CASSVEASGRLNEQFF
TGTGCCAGCAGTGTCGAAGCTAGCGGGAGGTTAAATGAGCAGTTCTTC
>TRBJ2-5|TRBV3-1/TRBV3-2|NA|NA
CASSQGGEVETQYF
TGTGCCAGCAGCCAGGGCGGGGAGGTGGAGACCCAGTACTTC